The rows below give T cell receptor beta chains drawn from one sample of a study of cytomegalovirus exposure and HLA in healthy donors. The data were produced by immunoSEQ multiplex PCR, yet TCRdb's version contains in-frame clones alone and is incomplete. The table lists more than 100,000 clones, about 61% of them singletons. Sequencing was carried out using PBMCs. Receptors originate from a woman aged 40 to 50 in good health and CMV-seronegative. Each CDR3 is given with its conserved first and last residue. D genes are given only for firm matches. Not every row has a clone size; where given, it reads once, few, many or a size class.

CASSTSVGDIREKLFF | TGTGCCAGCAGCACCAGTGTAGGGGACATTCGAGAAAAACTGTTTTTT | . | few | TRBJ1-4 | TRBV7-2
CASSEGLAGYEQYF | TGCGCCAGCAGTGAGGGACTAGCGGGCTACGAGCAGTACTTC | TRBD2 | . | TRBJ2-7 | TRBV10-2
CASSQLPRGKGADTQYF | TGTGCCAGCAGCCAACTCCCGCGAGGGAAGGGGGCAGATACGCAGTATTTT | . | . | TRBJ2-3 | TRBV4-2
CASSLARGGNEQFF | TGTGCCAGCAGCTTGGCCCGGGGGGGCAATGAGCAGTTCTTC | TRBD2 | once | TRBJ2-1 | TRBV5-6
CASSEGTGTYEQYF | TGTGCCAGCAGTGAAGGGACAGGGACCTACGAGCAGTACTTC | TRBD1 | few | TRBJ2-7 | TRBV2
CASSVAGGGTEAFF | TGTGCCAGCAGCGTCGCAGGGGGAGGAACTGAAGCTTTCTTT | TRBD1 | . | TRBJ1-1 | TRBV9
CAWSAHGVYGYTF | TGTGCCTGGAGTGCCCACGGGGTCTATGGCTACACCTTC | . | . | TRBJ1-2 | TRBV30
CASSLAGGPGELFF | TGTGCCAGCAGCTTAGCGGGGGGGCCCGGGGAGCTGTTTTTT | . | . | TRBJ2-2 | TRBV11-1
CASSLGGGVVQPQHF | TGTGCCAGCAGTTTAGGTGGGGGGGTGGTTCAGCCCCAGCATTTT | . | few | TRBJ1-5 | TRBV27
CASSLETGRSYTF | TGCGCCAGCAGCTTGGAAACAGGACGTAGCTACACCTTC | . | . | TRBJ1-2 | TRBV5-1
CSARQGSMGAEAFF | TGCAGCGCCCGACAGGGTAGTATGGGCGCTGAAGCTTTCTTT | TRBD1 | few | TRBJ1-1 | TRBV29-1
CASSSAGYEAFF | TGTGCCAGCAGTTCCGCCGGGTATGAAGCTTTCTTT | . | . | TRBJ1-1 | TRBV28
CASSSDREWTQYF | TGTGCCAGCAGCTCGGACAGGGAATGGACGCAGTATTTT | TRBD1 | . | TRBJ2-3 | TRBV7-9
CASREGGPNNEQFF | TGTGCCAGCAGAGAGGGGGGGCCCAACAATGAGCAGTTCTTC | . | . | TRBJ2-1 | TRBV5-6
CASSLLAGGETQYF | TGCGCCAGCAGCCTACTAGCGGGGGGAGAGACCCAGTACTTC | TRBD2 | . | TRBJ2-5 | TRBV4-1
CASRGGQGDAGELFF | TGTGCCAGCAGGGGAGGACAGGGAGATGCCGGGGAGCTGTTTTTT | TRBD1 | . | TRBJ2-2 | TRBV6-5
CASSSTGDSGNTIYF | TGCGCCAGCAGCTCGACTGGGGACAGCGGAAACACCATATATTTT | TRBD1 | . | TRBJ1-3 | TRBV5-1
CASSLTSVNTGELFF | TGCGCCAGCAGCTTGACTAGCGTAAACACCGGGGAGCTGTTTTTT | TRBD2 | . | TRBJ2-2 | TRBV5-1
CASSDQGQDNSPLHF | TGTGCCAGCAGTGATCAGGGGCAGGATAATTCACCCCTCCACTTT | . | few | TRBJ1-6 | TRBV6-4
CASSIGQGFQPQHF | TGTGCCAGCAGTATCGGACAGGGGTTTCAGCCCCAGCATTTT | TRBD1 | . | TRBJ1-5 | TRBV6-1
CASSEEYRVSLQTQYF | TGTGCCAGCAGTGAAGAGTACAGGGTCAGTTTGCAGACCCAGTACTTC | . | few | TRBJ2-5 | TRBV6-1
CASSLTGVSNQPQHF | TGCGCCAGCAGCTTGACAGGTGTTAGCAATCAGCCCCAGCATTTT | . | few | TRBJ1-5 | TRBV5-1
CASSFSLIVRGTTRSDEQFF | TGCGCCAGCAGCTTCTCCCTAATCGTACGAGGTACCACCCGTTCGGATGAGCAGTTCTTC | . | . | TRBJ2-1 | TRBV5-1
CASKMGTGGNQPQHF | TGTGCCAGCAAAATGGGGACAGGGGGCAATCAGCCCCAGCATTTT | TRBD1 | few | TRBJ1-5 | TRBV2
CASSVEPGYTYEQYF | TGTGCCAGCAGCGTAGAGCCAGGGTATACCTACGAGCAGTACTTC | . | . | TRBJ2-7 | TRBV9
CASSMSEGVSPEAFF | TGTGCCAGTAGTATGTCGGAAGGGGTCTCGCCTGAAGCTTTCTTT | . | few | TRBJ1-1 | TRBV19
CASSPLTGGYTGELFF | TGTGCCAGCAGTCCGTTGACAGGGGGATACACCGGGGAGCTGTTTTTT | TRBD1 | . | TRBJ2-2 | TRBV28
CASSYSRQGVSGYTF | TGTGCCAGCAGTTACTCGAGACAGGGGGTATCTGGCTACACCTTC | TRBD1 | . | TRBJ1-2 | TRBV6-5
CASSLEAGGNTEAFF | TGTGCCAGCAGCTTAGAGGCAGGGGGTAACACTGAAGCTTTCTTT | TRBD1 | . | TRBJ1-1 | TRBV11-2
CASSFFELPSTDTQYF | TGTGCCAGCAGCTTCTTCGAGCTCCCGAGCACAGATACGCAGTATTTT | . | . | TRBJ2-3 | TRBV7-2
CASRQVRPVPQETQYF | TGTGCCAGTAGGCAGGTGCGCCCAGTGCCTCAAGAGACCCAGTACTTC | . | . | TRBJ2-5 | TRBV19
CAISGGGRGPSTDTQYF | TGTGCCATCAGTGGCGGAGGGCGGGGGCCTAGCACAGATACGCAGTATTTT | . | . | TRBJ2-3 | TRBV10-3
CASSFTSGGAGEQFF | TGTGCCAGCAGCTTTACTAGCGGGGGGGCCGGGGAGCAGTTCTTC | TRBD2 | . | TRBJ2-1 | TRBV11-2